Below, 16 T cell receptor beta chains from the same sample are listed, as sequenced in a study of long-term antiretroviral therapy in people with HIV. The libraries were made with immunoSEQ v3.0 at survey level. The protocol was immunoSEQ multiplex PCR, while the TCRdb copy is restricted to in-frame clones and leaves out a portion. The sample carries under 20,000 clones, approximately 79% recorded once. The sample in question was unsorted PBMCs, obtained at the start of antiretroviral therapy, before treatment. All receptors derive from a young man with HIV.

The count of this clone is one. The CDR3 nucleotides read TGCAGCGTTCGGCCCCTTTTACAGGGCGCGTATTTT. Its translation is CSVRPLLQGAYF. This chain joins TRBV29-1 and TRBJ2-3; D is perhaps TRBD1 (6 bases). The CDR3 totals 12 residues. Germline V gene lookup returns CDR1 SQVTM and CDR2 ANQGSEA. V was cut by 5 bases and J by 14 bases, with 20 bases left in between.

The rearrangement joins TRBV7-9 to TRBJ2-4; D assignment may be TRBD1 or TRBD2 (6 bases each). The V end was cut by 3 bases, the J end by 11 bases, with 17 bases between. CDR1 is SEHNR and CDR2 is FQNEAQ in the germline V gene (reference sequence). The CDR3 runs to 14 residues. The CDR3, as DNA: TGTGCCAGCAGCTTTGCTCTGGCAGGGGAGGTTCAGTACTTC. Its protein product is CASSFALAGEVQYF.

The chain carries TRBV11-2 and TRBJ2-5; possibly TRBD2 for D (6 bases). Germline V lookup: CDR1 SGHAT, CDR2 FQNNGV. The V gene lost 5 bases and the J gene lost 1 base, with 11 bases spanning the gap. CDR3 size: 14 residues. CDR3 protein: CASSQTGAQETQYF. In nucleotides, the CDR3 is TGTGCCAGCAGCCAGACGGGAGCCCAAGAGACCCAGTACTTC.

The rearrangement uses TRBV6-5 and TRBJ2-7, with D tentatively TRBD1 (5 bases). Trimming stripped 1 base from V and 4 bases from J, with 11 bases between. Germline V gene lookup returns CDR1 MNHEY and CDR2 SVGAGI. This CDR3 is built from 14 residues. The CDR3 DNA is TGTGCCAGCAGTTACTACGCAGGGTTGTACGAGCAGTACTTC. It specifies CASSYYAGLYEQYF.

The rearrangement uses TRBV4-3 and TRBJ2-1, with TRBD2 matching over 9 bases. Germline-derived CDR1 and CDR2 are LGHNA and YSLEER. Trimming took 0 bases from V and 10 from J; bases not matched to a gene: 13. CDR3 length equals 17 residues. CDR3 amino acids: CASSQDGLVAGAEEQFF. The CDR3 coding sequence is TGCGCCAGCAGCCAAGATGGGTTAGTAGCGGGAGCCGAAGAGCAGTTCTTC.

The genes are TRBV6-6 and TRBJ2-6, with a weak D call TRBD1 (6 bases). This CDR3 is 16 amino acids long. V lost 5 bases and J 0 bases, leaving 11 bases between the germline ends. Germline V gene data show CDR1 as MNHNY and CDR2 as SVGAGI (reference sequence). CDR3 protein: CASSLQGSSGANVLTF. DNA of the CDR3: TGTGCCAGCAGTCTACAGGGTTCCTCTGGGGCCAACGTCCTGACTTTC.

The chain couples TRBV25-1 to TRBJ2-1; 9 bases align to TRBD2. From germline, CDR1 is MGHDK and CDR2 SYGVNS. The CDR3 sequence is 14 residues long. Trimming at V came to 6 bases and at J to 5 bases, leaving 5 bases not matched to a gene. CDR3 sequence reads: CASREAGGHNEQFF. CDR3 DNA: TGTGCCAGCAGAGAAGCGGGAGGACACAATGAGCAGTTCTTC.

The rearrangement joins TRBV5-4 to TRBJ2-2, with unresolved D. The CDR3 is made up of 16 amino acids. Per the germline V gene, CDR1 is SGHNT and CDR2 is YYREEE (reference sequence). The germline V and J ends were trimmed by 4 bases and 7 bases, with 20 bases remaining between them. CDR3 DNA: TGTGCCAGCAGCCCGAATAACAGTCCTCTCGACGGGGAGCTGTTTTTT. Encoded protein: CASSPNNSPLDGELFF.

This clone was observed a few times. V is TRBV27 and J is TRBJ2-3; 12 positions agree with TRBD2. The CDR3 is 16 residues long. Germline lookup yields CDR1 MNHEY and CDR2 SMNVEV (reference sequence). Losses at the gene ends were 4 bases for V and 2 bases for J; bases not matched to a gene: 4. CDR3: CASSSLAGGTTDTQYF. The CDR3 region has the DNA TGTGCCAGCAGTTCCCTAGCGGGAGGGACCACAGATACGCAGTATTTT.

This sequence joins TRBV4-1 and TRBJ1-1, with D unresolved. The ends were cut back, 0 bases at V and 6 bases at J, with 11 bases in the middle. From germline, CDR1 is MGHRA and CDR2 YSYEKL. This CDR3 contains 14 residues. DNA of the CDR3: TGCGCCAGCAGCCAAGATCCCCTTCTGGCTGAAGCTTTCTTT. This gives the protein CASSQDPLLAEAFF.

This chain links TRBV9 with TRBJ1-1; D call uncertain. CDR1 and CDR2 from the germline V gene are SGDLS and YYNGEE. CDR3 length: 14 amino acids. V dropped 2 bases and J dropped 2 bases, with 10 bases sitting between them. The CDR3 nucleotides read TGTGCCAGCAGCGTTTATGATCTAAACACTGAAGCTTTCTTT. Translating it yields CASSVYDLNTEAFF.

The J gene is TRBJ2-5, the V gene TRBV28, with D perhaps being TRBD1 or TRBD2 (5 bases each). This CDR3 spans 12 amino acids. Germline V CDR1 and CDR2: MDHEN, SYDVKM. With 3 bases removed from V and 4 bases from J, the gap between germline ends came to 6 bases. CDR3 nucleotide sequence: TGTGCCAGCAGTTTTGGGGGAGAGACCCAGTACTTC. It is translated as CASSFGGETQYF.

This chain connects TRBV10-2 to TRBJ2-1; D is undetermined. Trimming pared 4 bases from V and 4 bases from J, leaving 11 bases between. Germline values: CDR1 WSHSY, CDR2 SAAADI. CDR3 length: 14 amino acids. The CDR3 DNA follows: TGCGCCAGCAGTGTAGAACTTATATACAATGAGCAGTTCTTC. Encoded protein: CASSVELIYNEQFF.

Judged by abundance, this clone is medium-sized. V gene TRBV29-1 combines with J gene TRBJ1-1; D remains ambiguous. Germline V gene lookup returns CDR1 SQVTM and CDR2 ANQGSEA. Trimming removed 7 bases from V and 2 bases from J, with 8 bases in between. The CDR3 is made up of 11 amino acids. CDR3 DNA: TGCAGCGCCACGACCAACACTGAAGCTTTCTTT. Translated, it gives CSATTNTEAFF.

The chain recombines TRBV6-6 with TRBJ1-5; D uncertain. The CDR3 length is 16 residues. V was shortened by 5 bases and J by 3 bases, with 17 bases between the two germline ends. The germline V gene has CDR1 MNHNY and CDR2 SVGAGI (reference sequence). Written as DNA, the CDR3 is TGTGCCAGCAGTCCAATCTCCCTACACGCCAATCAGCCCCAGCATTTT. This sequence encodes CASSPISLHANQPQHF.

The chain couples TRBV6-6 to TRBJ2-6; 8 positions match TRBD1. Unmatched junction bases numbered 2, after V lost 8 bases and J lost 2 bases. Germline CDR1 MNHNY, CDR2 SVGAGI (reference sequence). This CDR3 has 14 residues. In DNA, the CDR3 is TGTGCCAGCCAACAGGGGGCTGGGGCCAACGTCCTGACTTTC. The encoded protein is CASQQGAGANVLTF.